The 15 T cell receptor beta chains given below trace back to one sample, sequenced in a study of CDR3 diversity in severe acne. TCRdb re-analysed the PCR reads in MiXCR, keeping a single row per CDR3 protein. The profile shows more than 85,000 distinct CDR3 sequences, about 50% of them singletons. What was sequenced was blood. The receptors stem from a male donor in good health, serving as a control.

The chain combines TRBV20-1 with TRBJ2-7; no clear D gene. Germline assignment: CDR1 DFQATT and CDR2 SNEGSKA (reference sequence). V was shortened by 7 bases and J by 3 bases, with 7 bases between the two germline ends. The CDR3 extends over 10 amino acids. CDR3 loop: CSVWIYEQYF. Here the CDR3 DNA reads TGCAGTGTGTGGATCTACGAGCAGTACTTC.

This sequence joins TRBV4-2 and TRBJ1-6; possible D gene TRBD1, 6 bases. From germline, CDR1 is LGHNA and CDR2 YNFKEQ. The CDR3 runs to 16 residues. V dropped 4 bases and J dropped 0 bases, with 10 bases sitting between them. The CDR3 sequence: CASSRTGSSYNSPLHF. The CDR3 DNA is TGTGCCAGCAGCCGAACAGGGAGCTCCTATAATTCACCCCTCCACTTT.

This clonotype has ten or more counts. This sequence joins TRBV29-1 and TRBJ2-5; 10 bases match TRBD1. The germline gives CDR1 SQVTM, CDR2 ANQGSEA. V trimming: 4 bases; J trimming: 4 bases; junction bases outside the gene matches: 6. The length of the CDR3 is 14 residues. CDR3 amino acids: CSVGWTGGSETQYF. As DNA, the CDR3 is TGCAGCGTTGGATGGACAGGGGGATCAGAGACCCAGTACTTC.

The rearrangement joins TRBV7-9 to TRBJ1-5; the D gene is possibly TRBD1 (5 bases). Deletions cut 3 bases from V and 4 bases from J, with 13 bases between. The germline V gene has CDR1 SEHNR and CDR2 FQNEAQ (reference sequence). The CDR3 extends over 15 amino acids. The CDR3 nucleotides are TGTGCCAGCAGCTTCGGGCCTGGGGGTAATCAGCCCCAGCATTTT. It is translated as CASSFGPGGNQPQHF. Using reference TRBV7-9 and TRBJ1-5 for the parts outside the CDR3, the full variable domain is DTGVSQNPRHKITKRGQNVTFRCDPISEHNRLYWYRQTLGQGPEFLTYFQNEAQLEKSRLLSDRFSAERPKGSFSTLEIQRTEQGDSAMYLCASSFGPGGNQPQHFGDGTRLSIL.

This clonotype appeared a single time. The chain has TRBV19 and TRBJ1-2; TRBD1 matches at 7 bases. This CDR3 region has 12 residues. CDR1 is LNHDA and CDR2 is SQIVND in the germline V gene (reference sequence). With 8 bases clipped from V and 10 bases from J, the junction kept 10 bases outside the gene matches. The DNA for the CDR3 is TGTGCCAGTTCAGACAGGGTCGGAGACTACACCTTC. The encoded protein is CASSDRVGDYTF.

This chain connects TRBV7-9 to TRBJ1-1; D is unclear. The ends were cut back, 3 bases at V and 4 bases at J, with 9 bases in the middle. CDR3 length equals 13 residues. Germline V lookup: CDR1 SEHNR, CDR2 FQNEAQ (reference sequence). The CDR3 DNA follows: TGTGCCAGCAGCTTCACGGATATCACTGAAGCTTTCTTT. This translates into CASSFTDITEAFF.

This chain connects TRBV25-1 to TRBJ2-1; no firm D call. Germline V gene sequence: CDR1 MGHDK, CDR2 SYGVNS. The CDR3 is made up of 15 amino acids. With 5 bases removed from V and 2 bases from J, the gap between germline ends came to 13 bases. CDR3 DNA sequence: TGTGCCAGCAGTCCCGTCGCAGGTCCCTACAATGAGCAGTTCTTC. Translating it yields CASSPVAGPYNEQFF.

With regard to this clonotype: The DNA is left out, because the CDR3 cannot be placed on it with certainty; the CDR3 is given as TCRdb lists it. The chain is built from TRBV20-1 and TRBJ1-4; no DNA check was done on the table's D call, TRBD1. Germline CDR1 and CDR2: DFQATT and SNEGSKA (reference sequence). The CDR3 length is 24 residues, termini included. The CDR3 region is CSARAGGTGYEQYFGPATNEKLFF.

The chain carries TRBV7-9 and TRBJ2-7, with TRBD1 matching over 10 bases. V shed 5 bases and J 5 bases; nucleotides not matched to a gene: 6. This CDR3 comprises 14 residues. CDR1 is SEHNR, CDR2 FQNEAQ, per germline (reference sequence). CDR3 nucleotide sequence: TGTGCCAGCAGCGAGGGACAGGGGAAGAACGAGCAGTACTTC. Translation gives CASSEGQGKNEQYF.

The DNA of the CDR3 is TGTGCCAGCAGCGAAAGAGGGGGGGACTATGGCTACACCTTC. Its translation is CASSERGGDYGYTF. The chain combines TRBV9 with TRBJ1-2, with D perhaps matching TRBD1 (6 bases). Germline V gene sequence: CDR1 SGDLS, CDR2 YYNGEE. This CDR3 spans 14 amino acids. V was clipped by 3 bases and J by 3 bases, with 12 bases between them.

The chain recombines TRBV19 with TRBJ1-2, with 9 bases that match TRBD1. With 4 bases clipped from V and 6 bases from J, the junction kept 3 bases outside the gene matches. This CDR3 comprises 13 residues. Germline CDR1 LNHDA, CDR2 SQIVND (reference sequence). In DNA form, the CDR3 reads TGTGCCAGTAGTAGCCGGGACAGGGATGGCTACACCTTC. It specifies CASSSRDRDGYTF.

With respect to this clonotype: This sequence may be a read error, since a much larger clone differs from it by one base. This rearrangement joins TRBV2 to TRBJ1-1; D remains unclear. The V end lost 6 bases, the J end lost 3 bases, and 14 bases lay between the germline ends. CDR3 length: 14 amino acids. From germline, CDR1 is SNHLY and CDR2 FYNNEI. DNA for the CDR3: TGTGCCAGCAGCCCTCCTGGAGAACACACTGAAGCTTTCTTT. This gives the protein CASSPPGEHTEAFF. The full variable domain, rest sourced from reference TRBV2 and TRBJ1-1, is EPEVTQTPSHQVTQMGQEVILRCVPISNHLYFYWYRQILGQKVEFLVSFYNNEISEKSEIFDDQFSVERPDGSNFTLKIRSTKLEDSAMYFCASSPPGEHTEAFFGQGTRLTVV.

The CDR3 DNA is TGTGCCAGCAGCGTAGGAGGGGTCGGGGAGCTGTTTTTT. Encoded protein: CASSVGGVGELFF. The rearrangement joins TRBV9 to TRBJ2-2; D may match TRBD1 or TRBD2 (5 bases each). V lost 0 bases and J 7 bases, leaving 7 bases between the germline ends. The CDR3 consists of 13 residues. Germline V CDR1 and CDR2: SGDLS, YYNGEE.

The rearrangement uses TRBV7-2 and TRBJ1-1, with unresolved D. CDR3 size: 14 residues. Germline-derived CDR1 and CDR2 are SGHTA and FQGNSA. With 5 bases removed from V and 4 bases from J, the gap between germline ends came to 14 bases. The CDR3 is CASSPSAEGTEAFF. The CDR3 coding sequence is TGTGCCAGCAGCCCATCGGCTGAGGGCACTGAAGCTTTCTTT.

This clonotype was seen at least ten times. CDR3 coding DNA: TGTGCCAGCAGCAAAGGGGGCCGGGCTGAAAAACTGTTTTTT. Protein: CASSKGGRAEKLFF. This sequence joins TRBV9 and TRBJ1-4, with 7 bases fitting TRBD1. The junction had 7 bases not matched to a gene; V was cut back by 4 bases and J by 7 bases. The CDR3 totals 14 residues. Germline V gene sequence: CDR1 SGDLS, CDR2 YYNGEE.